One sample yielded the 29 T cell receptor beta chains listed below, sequenced in a study of blood T cell repertoires in COVID-19. The table came from immunoSEQ multiplex PCR; TCRdb's copy has only in-frame clones and leaves some out. Of 76,000 or so clones listed, roughly 82% are singletons. The specimen was peripheral blood. The origin of the receptors is a man aged 50 to 59 with acute or convalescent COVID-19.

The chain carries TRBV4-1 and TRBJ1-2; 7 bases are shared with TRBD1. Trimming took 4 bases from V and 4 from J; bases not matched to a gene: 6. CDR3 length: 14 amino acids. Germline assignment: CDR1 MGHRA and CDR2 YSYEKL. CDR3: CASSPRDSPYGYTF. CDR3 bases: TGCGCCAGCAGCCCCCGGGACAGCCCCTATGGCTACACCTTC.

The chain uses TRBV2 and TRBJ2-7; D possibly corresponds to TRBD1 (6 bases). Per the germline V gene, CDR1 is SNHLY and CDR2 is FYNNEI. The CDR3 spans 13 residues. Trimming pared 3 bases from V and 3 bases from J, leaving 9 bases between. The CDR3 coding sequence is TGTGCCAGCAGTGAGACAGGAAACTACGAGCAGTACTTC. The encoded protein is CASSETGNYEQYF.

This chain joins TRBV6-6 and TRBJ2-7; 8 positions match TRBD2. V gave up 6 bases and J gave up 3 bases; unmatched junction bases: 10. Per germline, CDR1 MNHNY and CDR2 SVGAGI (reference sequence). CDR3 size: 15 residues. The CDR3 is CASRPTFSGIYEQYF. CDR3 sequence (DNA): TGTGCCAGCAGACCTACCTTTAGCGGGATCTACGAGCAGTACTTC.

V is TRBV9 and J is TRBJ1-5; tentative D call: TRBD1 (6 bases). The CDR3 is 14 residues long. CDR1 is SGDLS and CDR2 is YYNGEE in the germline V gene. V was shortened by 3 bases and J by 7 bases, with 14 bases between the two germline ends. The CDR3 region is CASSEGGKGQPQHF. CDR3 DNA: TGTGCCAGCAGCGAGGGGGGGAAGGGACAGCCCCAGCATTTT.

The genes are TRBV7-2 and TRBJ2-1, with 11 bases lining up with TRBD2. The CDR3 loop spans 18 amino acids. Trimming at V came to 5 bases and at J to 9 bases, leaving 18 bases not matched to a gene. Germline-derived CDR1 and CDR2 are SGHTA and FQGNSA. The CDR3 DNA sequence: TGTGCCAGCAGCCCAAGTCTGTTCTCTAGCGGGAGGTTCGGTGAGCAGTTCTTC. Translated: CASSPSLFSSGRFGEQFF.

The V call is TRBV18, the J call TRBJ2-3; D ambiguous. The V and J ends lost 3 bases and 0 bases respectively, with 13 bases between them. CDR1 is KGHSH and CDR2 is LQKENI in the germline V gene. The CDR3 has 16 residues. The CDR3, as DNA: TGTGCCAGCTCACCTACTCAGGCCTCTAGCACAGATACGCAGTATTTT. Its translation: CASSPTQASSTDTQYF.

Judged by abundance, this clone is medium-sized (0.01 to 0.1%). This chain joins TRBV6-2 or TRBV6-3 and TRBJ2-5; D is unclear. The germline V gene has CDR1 MNHEY and CDR2 SVGEGT. Trimming pared 5 bases from V and 4 bases from J, leaving 14 bases between. The CDR3 has 14 residues. The CDR3 is CASSPDFGGETQYF. The CDR3 DNA reads as TGTGCCAGCAGTCCGGATTTTGGCGGAGAGACCCAGTACTTC.

The chain joins TRBV6-2 or TRBV6-3 to TRBJ1-2, with TRBD1 matching 9 bases. Germline V gene sequence: CDR1 MNHEY, CDR2 SVGEGT. The CDR3 extends over 15 amino acids. After removal of 5 bases from V and 4 bases from J, the junction contained 8 bases not matched to a gene. The CDR3 spells CASSATGGAGYGYTF. CDR3 nucleotide sequence: TGTGCCAGCAGTGCTACAGGGGGCGCTGGCTATGGCTACACCTTC.

The rearrangement joins TRBV10-3 to TRBJ1-2; 8 bases are a match to TRBD1. The V segment lost 6 bases and the J segment 10 bases; nucleotides outside the gene matches: 7. Germline V lookup: CDR1 ENHRY, CDR2 SYGVKD. The CDR3 is 12 amino acids. The CDR3 loop reads CAIRYEQGDYTF. CDR3 nucleotide sequence: TGTGCCATCAGGTACGAACAGGGGGACTACACCTTC.

This chain uses TRBV2 with TRBJ2-1, with TRBD2 matching 10 bases. The CDR3 runs to 15 residues. CDR1 and CDR2 from the germline V gene are SNHLY and FYNNEI. V was clipped by 8 bases and J by 3 bases; unmatched bases: 7. The CDR3 protein is CASGVSSGSYNEQFF. CDR3 DNA: TGTGCCAGCGGTGTGTCTAGCGGGAGCTACAATGAGCAGTTCTTC.

J is TRBJ1-4 and V is TRBV19; D remains ambiguous. V was clipped by 5 bases and J by 8 bases, with 12 bases between them. CDR1 is LNHDA, CDR2 SQIVND, per germline (reference sequence). This CDR3 contains 13 residues. In nucleotides, the CDR3 is TGTGCCAGTAGTGGCCCGCTGTTAGAAAAACTGTTTTTT. Translated: CASSGPLLEKLFF.

This chain joins TRBV4-1 and TRBJ1-2; D uncertain. This CDR3 has 15 amino acids. Trimming pared 0 bases from V and 4 bases from J, leaving 12 bases between. Germline V gives CDR1 MGHRA, CDR2 YSYEKL. The CDR3 loop reads CASSQDSAGGYGYTF. Written as DNA, the CDR3 is TGCGCCAGCAGCCAAGATAGCGCAGGTGGCTATGGCTACACCTTC.

The gene calls are TRBV6-1 and TRBJ1-2; D might be TRBD1 (5 bases). Germline CDR1 is MNHNS and CDR2 is SASEGT. V was pared by 2 bases and J by 6 bases, with 10 bases between. CDR3 length equals 13 residues. The CDR3: CASSERGVNGYTF. CDR3 bases: TGTGCCAGCAGTGAACGGGGGGTCAATGGCTACACCTTC.

The rearrangement uses TRBV29-1 and TRBJ1-1; TRBD1 is a possible D gene (6 bases). The CDR3 sequence is 14 residues long. Germline V CDR1 and CDR2: SQVTM, ANQGSEA. Between the trimmed V and J ends, which lost 3 bases and 5 bases, there was a span of 16 bases. In nucleotides, the CDR3 is TGCAGCGTTGAGCCTCGACTTAGGGGGACTGAAGCTTTCTTT. As protein: CSVEPRLRGTEAFF. The whole variable domain, filled in from reference TRBV29-1 and TRBJ1-1, reads SAVISQKPSRDICQRGTSLTIQCQVDSQVTMMFWYRQQPGQSLTLIATANQGSEATYESGFVIDKFPISRPNLTFSTLTVSNMSPEDSSIYLCSVEPRLRGTEAFFGQGTRLTVV.

This clone came up once. This rearrangement joins TRBV30 to TRBJ1-2; D not certain. Germline lookup yields CDR1 GTSNPN and CDR2 SVGIG (reference sequence). This CDR3 is 12 amino acids long. V was clipped by 0 bases and J by 8 bases, with 10 bases between them. CDR3 in DNA: TGTGCCTGGAGTGTACGGCCGGGGGGCTACACCTTC. It translates to CAWSVRPGGYTF.

J is TRBJ2-6 and V is TRBV18; TRBD1 agrees at 9 bases. Per the germline V gene, CDR1 is KGHSH and CDR2 is LQKENI. The V and J ends lost 3 bases and 4 bases, in that order; junction bases with no gene match: 4. This CDR3 has 16 residues. The CDR3 loop reads CASSPTGGSGANVLTF. For the CDR3, the DNA is TGTGCCAGCTCACCGACAGGGGGGTCGGGGGCCAACGTCCTGACTTTC. The variable domain in full, completed from reference TRBV18 and TRBJ2-6, reads NAGVMQNPRHLVRRRGQEARLRCSPMKGHSHVYWYRQLPEEGLKFMVYLQKENIIDESGMPKERFSAEFPKEGPSILRIQQVVRGDSAAYFCASSPTGGSGANVLTFGAGSRLTVL.

The count of this clone is one. The gene calls are TRBV5-1 and TRBJ2-3; 8 nucleotides align to TRBD2. Germline CDR1 SGHRS, CDR2 YFSETQ. Unmatched junction bases numbered 11, after V lost 0 bases and J lost 2 bases. The CDR3 extends over 18 amino acids. CDR3 protein: CASSLASAGGSTTDTQYF. CDR3 in DNA: TGCGCCAGCAGCTTGGCCTCGGCGGGGGGATCTACCACAGATACGCAGTATTTT. The full variable domain, completed using reference TRBV5-1 and TRBJ2-3, is KAGVTQTPRYLIKTRGQQVTLSCSPISGHRSVSWYQQTPGQGLQFLFEYFSETQRNKGNFPGRFSGRQFSNSRSEMNVSTLELGDSALYLCASSLASAGGSTTDTQYFGPGTRLTVL.

V is TRBV2 and J is TRBJ1-1; 9 bases match TRBD1. Germline V lookup: CDR1 SNHLY, CDR2 FYNNEI. With V trimmed by 6 bases and J by 3 bases, 2 bases remained unmatched. The CDR3 length is 13 residues. The chain's CDR3 is CASSTGGYTEAFF. The CDR3 DNA is TGTGCCAGCAGCACAGGGGGCTACACTGAAGCTTTCTTT.

This sequence joins TRBV28 and TRBJ2-7, with a tentative D call TRBD2 (5 bases). CDR1 is MDHEN and CDR2 is SYDVKM in the germline V gene. The CDR3 is made up of 17 amino acids. Trimming cost V 2 bases and J 0 bases, with 17 bases left between them. The CDR3 DNA reads TGTGCCAGCAGTTTAATCGGTCAAAGGACTGGCTCCTACGAGCAGTACTTC. Protein sequence: CASSLIGQRTGSYEQYF.

V usage is TRBV19 and J usage is TRBJ2-4; 7 bases align to TRBD1. This CDR3 has 16 residues. Germline V gene sequence: CDR1 LNHDA, CDR2 SQIVND (reference sequence). The ends lost 4 bases at V and 0 bases at J; junction bases unmatched: 6. The CDR3 coding sequence is TGTGCCAGTAGTACGCCGGGACAGACAGCCAAAAACATTCAGTACTTC. Its protein is CASSTPGQTAKNIQYF.

The rearrangement links TRBV3-1 (or the pseudogene TRBV3-2) to TRBJ1-2, with 11 bases identical to TRBD1. The germline gives CDR1 LGHDT, CDR2 YNNKEL (reference sequence). V lost 5 bases and J lost 8; bases outside the gene matches: 4. The CDR3 has 13 amino acids. CDR3 nucleotide sequence: TGTGCCAGCAGCAGGACAGGGGGCAACGGCTACACCTTC. Translation: CASSRTGGNGYTF.

The chain is built from TRBV7-8 and TRBJ1-1; D may be TRBD1 (6 bases). CDR3 length: 14 amino acids. V was cut by 5 bases and J by 1 base, with 11 bases left in between. Germline loops: CDR1 SGHVS, CDR2 FQNEAQ. CDR3 loop: CASSPGEWNTEAFF. DNA for the CDR3: TGTGCCAGCAGCCCAGGGGAATGGAACACTGAAGCTTTCTTT.

The gene calls are TRBV9 and TRBJ2-5; 7 nucleotides line up with TRBD1. Germline trimming cut 6 bases from V and 5 bases from J; bases unmatched to any gene: 13. Germline V lookup: CDR1 SGDLS, CDR2 YYNGEE. The CDR3 length is 15 residues. CDR3 protein: CASTKGTTGAETQYF. CDR3 DNA sequence: TGTGCCAGCACCAAGGGTACTACAGGGGCGGAGACCCAGTACTTC.

V is TRBV27 and J is TRBJ2-1; maybe TRBD2 (5 bases). Deletions cut 3 bases from V and 10 bases from J, with 16 bases between. CDR3 length: 14 residues. Germline V gives CDR1 MNHEY, CDR2 SMNVEV (reference sequence). CDR3 amino acids: CASSFWTEVGEQFF. The CDR3 DNA reads TGTGCCAGCAGTTTCTGGACTGAGGTTGGGGAGCAGTTCTTC.

V and J are TRBV5-4 and TRBJ1-1; 7 bases match TRBD1. The J segment lost 6 bases and the V segment lost 0 bases, leaving 11 bases of the junction unmatched. Germline V lookup: CDR1 SGHNT, CDR2 YYREEE (reference sequence). The CDR3 is made up of 16 amino acids. CDR3 nucleotide sequence: TGTGCCAGCAGCTTGGCAGAGACAGGGAGACGAGCTGAAGCTTTCTTT. It codes for CASSLAETGRRAEAFF.

This clone came up a few times. J is TRBJ1-3 and V is TRBV7-2; D uncertain. Between the trimmed V and J ends, which lost 5 bases and 4 bases, there was a span of 12 bases. The CDR3 covers 14 residues. Germline CDR1 is SGHTA and CDR2 is FQGNSA. CDR3 protein: CASSLGFEGNTIYF. The CDR3 DNA reads as TGTGCCAGCAGCCTCGGGTTTGAGGGAAACACCATATATTTT. The full variable domain, its missing parts supplied by reference TRBV7-2 and TRBJ1-3, is GAGVSQSPSNKVTEKGKDVELRCDPISGHTALYWYRQSLGQGLEFLIYFQGNSAPDKSGLPSDRFSAERTGGSVSTLTIQRTQQEDSAVYLCASSLGFEGNTIYFGEGSWLTVV.

The chain combines TRBV19 with TRBJ1-2; a possible D gene is TRBD1 (5 bases). V was clipped by 1 base and J by 7 bases, with 13 bases between them. CDR3 length: 14 residues. Germline CDR1 reads LNHDA; CDR2 reads SQIVND (reference sequence). This chain's CDR3 is CASSIVGGTVGYTF. DNA of the CDR3: TGTGCCAGTAGTATAGTCGGGGGTACGGTTGGCTACACCTTC. The whole variable domain, filled in from reference TRBV19 and TRBJ1-2, reads DGGITQSPKYLFRKEGQNVTLSCEQNLNHDAMYWYRQDPGQGLRLIYYSQIVNDFQKGDIAEGYSVSREKKESFPLTVTSAQKNPTAFYLCASSIVGGTVGYTFGSGTRLTVV.

This clone was found once. This CDR3 is CASSTAGNTEAFF. The CDR3, as DNA: TGTGCCAGTAGTACAGCGGGGAACACTGAAGCTTTCTTT. The chain links TRBV19 to TRBJ1-1, with unresolved D. This CDR3 is 13 amino acids long. V lost 4 bases and J 1 base, leaving 7 bases between the germline ends. Germline V gene sequence: CDR1 LNHDA, CDR2 SQIVND (reference sequence).

The chain uses TRBV5-6 and TRBJ2-7; D uncertain. Trimming stripped 3 bases from V and 4 bases from J, with 20 bases between. The CDR3 sequence is 16 residues long. CDR1 is SGHDT and CDR2 is YYEEEE in the germline V gene. The CDR3 loop is CASSSVPLGPRYEQYF. CDR3 in DNA: TGTGCCAGCAGCTCTGTGCCCCTTGGCCCTCGATACGAGCAGTACTTC.